A selection of T cell receptor beta chains follows, all from one sample in a study of T cells after somatic rescue of genetic block. TCRdb keeps only in-frame clones here, not all; method: immunoSEQ multiplex PCR. The table lists about 8,000 clones, around 85% of them singletons. The material sequenced was peripheral blood mononuclear cells (PBMCs). The receptors were gathered from a boy between 10 and 17 years old. CDR3s include the opening cysteine and the closing phenylalanine or tryptophan. A D gene is named only where the DNA matches it firmly. Size is stated for part of the rows, as once, few or many counts, or as a class when the clone is expanded.

>TRBD1|TRBJ1-2|TRBV7-9|few
CASSADRGHGYTF
TGTGCCAGCAGCGCCGACAGGGGGCATGGCTACACCTTC
>NA|TRBJ2-3|TRBV28|NA
CASSRSWASTDTQYF
TGTGCCAGCAGTCGTAGCTGGGCAAGCACAGATACGCAGTATTTT
>NA|TRBJ1-1|TRBV21-1|NA
CASSTSQALRGTEAFF
TGTGCCAGCAGCACTTCACAGGCCCTGAGGGGGACTGAAGCTTTCTTT
>TRBD1|TRBJ2-2|TRBV7-3|NA
CASSPGQGVTGELFF
TGTGCCAGCAGCCCGGGACAGGGGGTCACCGGGGAGCTGTTTTTT
>TRBD2|TRBJ2-7|TRBV11-2|NA
CASSPGLAGVGLGSYEQYF
TGTGCCAGCAGCCCTGGACTAGCGGGAGTAGGCTTGGGGTCCTACGAGCAGTACTTC
>TRBD1|TRBJ1-2|TRBV6-5|NA
CASSFRGRGYGYTF
TGTGCCAGCAGTTTCAGGGGGCGCGGCTATGGCTACACCTTC
>NA|TRBJ2-5|TRBV11-3|few
CASSLISSQETQYF
TGTGCCAGCAGCTTAATCAGTTCCCAAGAGACCCAGTACTTC
>NA|TRBJ1-1|TRBV7-8|NA
CASSLRSGVGAFF
TGTGCCAGCAGCTTACGGTCCGGGGTAGGAGCTTTCTTT
>NA|TRBJ2-5|TRBV27|NA
CASKTYGVQETQYF
TGTGCCAGTAAAACTTATGGGGTGCAGGAGACCCAGTACTTC
>NA|TRBJ2-5|TRBV5-1|NA
CASSDRETQYF
TGCGCCAGCAGCGATAGGGAGACCCAGTACTTC
>NA|TRBJ1-1|TRBV5-1|NA
CASSFKQGGYNTEAFF
TGCGCCAGCAGCTTCAAGCAGGGTGGGTATAACACTGAAGCTTTCTTT
>NA|TRBJ2-7|TRBV9|NA
CASSAGRTVSVHEQYF
TGTGCCAGCAGCGCGGGGCGGACGGTCTCGGTCCACGAGCAGTACTTC
>NA|TRBJ2-7|TRBV5-6|NA
CASSLSGTDEQYF
TGTGCCAGCAGCCTCTCGGGGACCGACGAGCAGTACTTC
>NA|TRBJ2-5|TRBV7-8|NA
CASSLGRETQYF
TGTGCCAGCAGCTTGGGAAGGGAGACCCAGTACTTC
>TRBD1|TRBJ1-5|TRBV28|NA
CAIRDRGNQPQHF
TGTGCCATCCGGGACAGGGGCAATCAGCCCCAGCATTTT
>TRBD2|TRBJ2-7|TRBV14|NA
CASSRLGVAGGRSYEQYF
TGTGCCAGCAGCCGCCTCGGGGTAGCGGGGGGCCGCTCCTACGAGCAGTACTTC
>NA|TRBJ2-7|TRBV13|NA
CASSRIRDSISYEQYF
TGTGCCAGCAGCCGTATCCGGGACTCCATCTCCTACGAGCAGTACTTC
>TRBD1|TRBJ1-2|TRBV27|NA
CASKGQRYYGGYTF
TGTGCCAGCAAGGGACAGAGATATTATGGTGGCTACACCTTC
>NA|TRBJ1-2|TRBV7-2|NA
CASSLVPKPEGYTF
TGTGCCAGCAGCTTAGTTCCGAAACCGGAGGGCTACACCTTC
>TRBD2|TRBJ2-1|TRBV11-2|NA
CASSGSGRAFNEQFF
TGTGCCAGCAGCGGCAGCGGGAGGGCCTTTAATGAGCAGTTCTTC
>NA|TRBJ2-7|TRBV28|NA
CASSLAAFYEQYF
TGTGCCAGCAGTTTAGCTGCGTTTTACGAGCAGTACTTC
>NA|TRBJ2-7|TRBV28|NA
CASSFGRHYEQYF
TGTGCCAGCAGTTTCGGGCGCCACTACGAGCAGTACTTC
>TRBD2|TRBJ2-7|TRBV6-5|NA
CVSGGYYDSYEQYF
TGTGTCAGCGGGGGCTATTATGATTCCTACGAGCAGTACTTC
>NA|TRBJ2-2|TRBV5-1|NA
CASSFGGDTGELFF
TGCGCCAGCAGCTTTGGCGGTGACACCGGGGAGCTGTTTTTT
>NA|TRBJ2-5|TRBV12-5|NA
CASGLGRQQETQYF
TGTGCTAGTGGTTTGGGCCGGCAACAAGAGACCCAGTACTTC
>TRBD2|TRBJ2-1|TRBV6-5|few
CASSYSSGSHYNEQFF
TGTGCCAGCAGTTACTCAAGCGGGAGCCATTACAATGAGCAGTTCTTC
>NA|TRBJ2-7|TRBV27|few
CASSLEQSHEQYF
TGTGCCAGCAGTTTGGAGCAGAGCCACGAGCAGTACTTC
>NA|TRBJ1-3|TRBV28|NA
CASSPPGSGNTIYF
TGTGCCAGCAGTCCGCCGGGCTCTGGAAACACCATATATTTT
>NA|TRBJ2-3|TRBV19|NA
CASSIVWAGDTQYF
TGTGCCAGTAGTATAGTCTGGGCGGGAGATACGCAGTATTTT
>NA|TRBJ2-2|TRBV9|NA
CASTPNAGVAGELFF
TGTGCCAGCACCCCCAACGCCGGGGTGGCCGGGGAGCTGTTTTTT
>TRBD1|TRBJ1-1|TRBV11-3|few
CASSPGQGNTEAFF
TGTGCCAGCAGCCCCGGACAGGGAAACACTGAAGCTTTCTTT
>NA|TRBJ1-4|TRBV7-9|once
CASSYEGVRNEKLFF
TGTGCCAGCAGCTACGAGGGAGTTCGGAATGAAAAACTGTTTTTT
>NA|TRBJ2-5|TRBV5-6|NA
CASSPTSVKTQYF
TGTGCCAGCAGCCCGACTTCGGTAAAGACCCAGTACTTC
>NA|TRBJ1-5|TRBV15|NA
CATSRDRWVSGLEGQPQHF
TGTGCCACCAGCAGAGATCGGTGGGTGTCGGGGTTGGAAGGTCAGCCCCAGCATTTT
>NA|TRBJ2-1|TRBV5-1|medium-sized
CASSPWGPNTYNEQFF
TGCGCCAGCAGCCCCTGGGGTCCTAATACCTACAATGAGCAGTTCTTC
>NA|TRBJ1-6|TRBV10-3|NA
CAISTADDSPLHF
TGTGCCATTTCAACAGCAGACGATTCACCCCTCCACTTT
>NA|TRBJ2-7|TRBV4-3|NA
CASSQDLPYEQYF
TGCGCCAGCAGCCAAGATCTTCCGTACGAGCAGTACTTC
>NA|TRBJ2-7|TRBV28|NA
CASSLPDRAYEQYF
TGTGCCAGCAGTTTACCCGATAGGGCCTACGAGCAGTACTTC
>TRBD1|TRBJ2-7|TRBV7-6|NA
CASGTGVPSEQYF
TGTGCCAGCGGGACAGGGGTACCCAGCGAGCAGTACTTC
>TRBD2|TRBJ2-3|TRBV12-5|NA
CASGLLAGVVDTQYF
TGTGCTAGTGGTTTGCTTGCGGGAGTTGTAGATACGCAGTATTTT
>NA|TRBJ2-1|TRBV4-3|NA
CASSQERTEYNEQFF
TGCGCCAGCAGCCAAGAAAGGACGGAATACAATGAGCAGTTCTTC
>NA|TRBJ2-5|TRBV7-2|NA
CASSLLSGKETQYF
TGTGCCAGCAGCTTATTAAGCGGAAAAGAGACCCAGTACTTC
>NA|TRBJ1-5|TRBV6-1|NA
CASSEAFWGASNQPQHF
TGTGCCAGCAGTGAAGCGTTTTGGGGGGCTAGCAATCAGCCCCAGCATTTT
>NA|TRBJ1-2|TRBV14|NA
CASSQVQFPAQAGGYTF
TGTGCCAGCAGCCAAGTCCAGTTTCCCGCCCAAGCAGGGGGCTACACCTTC
>TRBD1|TRBJ2-7|TRBV5-5|once
CASSSRQGALLVSYEQYF
TGTGCCAGCAGCTCTCGACAGGGAGCCCTTCTCGTCTCCTACGAGCAGTACTTC
>NA|TRBJ2-5|TRBV11-3|few
CASSTLRTQETQYF
TGTGCCAGCAGCACGCTGAGGACCCAAGAGACCCAGTACTTC
>NA|TRBJ2-7|TRBV5-1|once
CASSMDYEQYF
TGCGCCAGCAGTATGGACTACGAGCAGTACTTC
>NA|TRBJ1-5|TRBV28|NA
CASSLSGLSNQPQHF
TGTGCCAGCAGTTTATCGGGATTGAGCAATCAGCCCCAGCATTTT
>TRBD1|TRBJ2-7|TRBV4-3|NA
CASSTHSDRGQEQYF
TGCGCCAGCAGCACCCACAGCGACAGGGGGCAGGAGCAGTACTTC
>NA|TRBJ2-1|TRBV11-3|NA
CASSLNVREVDEQFF
TGTGCCAGCAGCCTCAACGTAAGGGAAGTGGATGAGCAGTTCTTC
>TRBD2|TRBJ2-1|TRBV29-1|medium-sized
CSVTSGSHNEQFF
TGCAGCGTGACTAGCGGGAGCCACAATGAGCAGTTCTTC
>NA|TRBJ2-7|TRBV5-1|NA
CASSLYFSLSSYEQYF
TGCGCCAGCAGCTTGTATTTCAGTCTTAGCTCCTACGAGCAGTACTTC
>NA|TRBJ2-2|TRBV11-2|NA
CASSFQGGTGELFF
TGTGCCAGCAGCTTTCAGGGTGGCACCGGGGAGCTGTTTTTT
>NA|TRBJ1-1|TRBV25-1|NA
CASRAGGVTEAFF
TGTGCCAGCCGGGCGGGAGGGGTCACTGAAGCTTTCTTT
>NA|TRBJ1-2|TRBV20-1|NA
CSATNEGYTF
TGCAGTGCTACAAACGAGGGCTACACCTTC
>TRBD2|TRBJ2-7|TRBV7-8|NA
CASSLIGGTSLEYEQYF
TGTGCCAGCAGCTTAATAGGCGGGACTAGTTTAGAGTACGAGCAGTACTTC
>NA|TRBJ1-2|TRBV4-3|NA
CASSQGHTYGYTF
TGCGCCAGCAGCCAGGGACATACATATGGCTACACCTTC
>NA|TRBJ1-5|TRBV6-1|NA
CASRQNSLRAQPQHF
TGTGCCAGCAGGCAGAATTCACTCCGGGCCCAGCCCCAGCATTTT
>NA|TRBJ1-2|TRBV5-1|NA
CASSLESYGYTF
TGCGCCAGCAGCTTGGAGAGCTATGGCTACACCTTC